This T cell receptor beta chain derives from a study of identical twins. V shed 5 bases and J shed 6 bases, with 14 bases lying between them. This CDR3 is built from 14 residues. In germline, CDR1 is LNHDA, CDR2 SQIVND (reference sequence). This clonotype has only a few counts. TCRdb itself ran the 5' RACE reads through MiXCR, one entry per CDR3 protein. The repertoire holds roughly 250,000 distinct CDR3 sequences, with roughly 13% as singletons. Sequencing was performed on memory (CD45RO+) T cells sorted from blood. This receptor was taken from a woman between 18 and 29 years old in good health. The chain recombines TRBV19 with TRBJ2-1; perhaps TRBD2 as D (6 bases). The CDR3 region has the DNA TGTGCCAGTAGTCGGGGAGGAGCCTTCAATGAGCAGTTCTTC. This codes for CASSRGGAFNEQFF.